These 20 T cell receptor beta chains were all obtained from the same sample, sequenced in a study of cytomegalovirus exposure and HLA in healthy donors. Use of 60 Vbeta and 13 Jbeta primers characterized the PCR. Here immunoSEQ multiplex PCR was the method, and the copy in TCRdb shows in-frame clones only, minus some. Of over 110,000 clones in the sample, roughly 73% are singletons; the top ten hold over 1%. Sequenced input: PBMCs. Source of these receptors: a woman between 40 and 50 years old in good health and CMV-seronegative.

This chain connects TRBV5-6 to TRBJ2-5, with TRBD2 as a possible D gene (5 bases). The CDR3 has 13 residues. Deletions cut 0 bases from V and 9 bases from J, with 12 bases between. Germline V gene data show CDR1 as SGHDT and CDR2 as YYEEEE. The CDR3 reads CASSLGASGAQYF. The CDR3 region has the DNA TGTGCCAGCAGCTTGGGTGCCTCCGGGGCCCAGTACTTC.

The rearrangement links TRBV19 to TRBJ1-2, with 8 bases aligning to TRBD1. The trim removed 4 bases at V and 4 bases at J, leaving 8 bases unmatched. This CDR3 has 15 amino acids. Germline values: CDR1 LNHDA, CDR2 SQIVND (reference sequence). The CDR3 protein is CASSTGQGPFYGYTF. CDR3 in DNA: TGTGCCAGTAGTACTGGACAGGGCCCCTTCTATGGCTACACCTTC.

The CDR3 loop is CASSLVLGEDGYTF. CDR3 bases: TGTGCCAGCAGCTTGGTCTTAGGGGAGGATGGCTACACCTTC. The V and J genes are TRBV5-8 and TRBJ1-2, with a possible D match to TRBD1 (5 bases). V was clipped by 0 bases and J by 6 bases, with 12 bases between them. CDR1 SGHTS and CDR2 YDEGEE come from the germline V gene. The CDR3 has 14 amino acids. Full variable domain (missing parts from reference TRBV5-8 and TRBJ1-2): EAGVTQSPTHLIKTRGQQATLRCSPISGHTSVYWYQQALGLGLQFLLWYDEGEERNRGNFPPRFSGRQFPNYSSELNVNALELEDSALYLCASSLVLGEDGYTFGSGTRLTVV.

This clone turned up a few times. The rearrangement joins TRBV6-5 to TRBJ1-1; no firm D call. Trimming stripped 0 bases from V and 7 bases from J, with 9 bases between. This CDR3 comprises 13 residues. Germline V CDR1 and CDR2: MNHEY, SVGAGI. The CDR3 nucleotides are TGTGCCAGCAGTTACTCGTTAGGAGGTGAAGCTTTCTTT. Translated, it gives CASSYSLGGEAFF.

This chain joins TRBV19 and TRBJ2-7; maybe TRBD2 (6 bases). The CDR3 is 16 amino acids. V lost 5 bases to trimming and J lost 0 bases, with 17 bases between them. Germline V CDR1 and CDR2: LNHDA, SQIVND (reference sequence). In DNA form, the CDR3 reads TGTGCCAGTAGTGTCTCAGGAGGAGGGAGCTCCTACGAGCAGTACTTC. Protein sequence: CASSVSGGGSSYEQYF.

This sequence joins TRBV2 and TRBJ1-5; 7 positions agree with TRBD1. The CDR3 extends over 13 amino acids. CDR1 is SNHLY, CDR2 FYNNEI, per germline. V lost 7 bases, J lost 4 bases, and 4 bases stayed unmatched. The CDR3 loop reads CASKGQANQPQHF. CDR3 bases: TGTGCCAGCAAAGGACAGGCTAATCAGCCCCAGCATTTT.

This clone was found a few times. The chain has TRBV5-6 and TRBJ2-1, with 8 positions matching TRBD1. Germline CDR1 and CDR2: SGHDT and YYEEEE. The CDR3 covers 16 residues. The junction had 12 bases not matched to a gene; V was cut back by 4 bases and J by 6 bases. The CDR3 DNA sequence: TGTGCCAGCAGCCTGTTCGTAGGACAGGGCCCCAATGAGCAGTTCTTC. Translated: CASSLFVGQGPNEQFF.

The chain uses TRBV7-2 and TRBJ2-3, with TRBD2 matching over 7 bases. With V trimmed by 5 bases and J by 7 bases, 15 bases remained unmatched. Germline CDR1 is SGHTA and CDR2 is FQGNSA. The CDR3 is made up of 16 amino acids. The CDR3 sequence: CASSTSGTNPPNTQYF. DNA of the CDR3: TGTGCCAGCAGCACCTCGGGGACTAACCCTCCCAATACGCAGTATTTT.

V gene TRBV5-8 combines with J gene TRBJ1-4; 11 bases are a match to TRBD1. The CDR3 totals 15 residues. V lost 3 bases and J lost 4; bases outside the gene matches: 2. Per the germline V gene, CDR1 is SGHTS and CDR2 is YDEGEE. The CDR3 bases are TGTGCCAGCAGCTGGGGACAGGGGGATAATGAAAAACTGTTTTTT. It is translated as CASSWGQGDNEKLFF. The full variable domain, in which reference TRBV5-8 and TRBJ1-4 provide the parts outside the CDR3, is EAGVTQSPTHLIKTRGQQATLRCSPISGHTSVYWYQQALGLGLQFLLWYDEGEERNRGNFPPRFSGRQFPNYSSELNVNALELEDSALYLCASSWGQGDNEKLFFGSGTQLSVL.

This clone was picked up a small number of times. Written as DNA, the CDR3 is TGCGCCAGCCAGGTAGCCAGGGCAGAGGACGAGCAGTACTTC. It translates to CASQVARAEDEQYF. V and J are TRBV5-1 and TRBJ2-7, with TRBD1 as a possible D gene (5 bases). Looked up from germline, CDR1 is SGHRS and CDR2 is YFSETQ. The CDR3 consists of 14 residues. Trimming pared 7 bases from V and 5 bases from J, leaving 19 bases between.

The chain employs TRBV4-1 and TRBJ2-1; the D gene is possibly TRBD2 (6 bases). CDR1 MGHRA and CDR2 YSYEKL come from the germline V gene. The CDR3 extends over 16 amino acids. The V gene lost 8 bases and the J gene lost 1 base, with 18 bases spanning the gap. CDR3 protein: CASGTGGRGSYNEQFF. As DNA, the CDR3 is TGCGCCAGCGGGACCGGGGGACGGGGTTCCTACAATGAGCAGTTCTTC.

The chain recombines TRBV7-9 with TRBJ2-1; 8 positions agree with TRBD1. The V gene end was trimmed by 2 bases and the J gene end by 7 bases; junction bases not matched to a gene: 7. Germline-derived CDR1 and CDR2 are SEHNR and FQNEAQ (reference sequence). This CDR3 region has 15 residues. CDR3 in amino acids: CASSLPRGPGNEQFF. For the CDR3, the DNA is TGTGCCAGCAGCTTACCCAGGGGGCCTGGGAATGAGCAGTTCTTC.

The chain joins TRBV28 to TRBJ1-5; D is ambiguous. CDR1 MDHEN and CDR2 SYDVKM come from the germline V gene. The CDR3 is 16 residues long. V was clipped by 3 bases and J by 3 bases, with 15 bases between them. The CDR3 reads CASSFLSLSFNQPQHF. The CDR3 DNA follows: TGTGCCAGCAGTTTTCTTTCCTTATCTTTCAATCAGCCCCAGCATTTT.

V gene TRBV9 combines with J gene TRBJ1-2; 7 bases line up with TRBD1. The V and J ends lost 0 bases and 0 bases, in that order; junction bases with no gene match: 2. The CDR3 covers 15 residues. The germline V gene encodes CDR1 SGDLS and CDR2 YYNGEE. CDR3 nucleotide sequence: TGTGCCAGCAGCGTAGGGGACAGAGCTAACTATGGCTACACCTTC. Translated: CASSVGDRANYGYTF.

The gene calls are TRBV4-1 and TRBJ1-1, with D hard to call. In germline, CDR1 is MGHRA, CDR2 YSYEKL. Trimming removed 2 bases from V and 0 bases from J, with 16 bases in between. The CDR3 spans 17 residues. The CDR3 loop is CASSQIFGEAMNTEAFF. CDR3 in DNA: TGCGCCAGCAGCCAAATTTTCGGGGAGGCCATGAACACTGAAGCTTTCTTT.

This chain joins TRBV10-3 and TRBJ1-1, with 7 positions matching TRBD1. The germline V gene encodes CDR1 ENHRY and CDR2 SYGVKD. The CDR3 is made up of 15 amino acids. V dropped 2 bases and J dropped 5; count of bases not matched to a gene: 8. The chain's CDR3 is CAISERQGGDTEAFF. CDR3 DNA sequence: TGTGCCATCAGTGAGAGGCAGGGGGGAGATACTGAAGCTTTCTTT.

The chain is built from TRBV6-4 and TRBJ2-2, with unresolved D. The CDR3 sequence is 14 residues long. Germline V gene sequence: CDR1 MRHNA, CDR2 SNTAGT. The ends were cut back, 4 bases at V and 3 bases at J, with 9 bases in the middle. CDR3 DNA: TGTGCCAGCAGTGCGATTCCGGACACCGGGGAGCTGTTTTTT. Encoded protein: CASSAIPDTGELFF.

This clone was observed a handful of times. V is TRBV7-8 and J is TRBJ1-5; the D gene is possibly TRBD1 (5 bases). V lost 4 bases, J lost 5 bases, and 15 bases lay in between. This CDR3 has 15 amino acids. Germline values: CDR1 SGHVS, CDR2 FQNEAQ. The CDR3 is CASSSSPGGYQPQHF. CDR3 sequence (DNA): TGTGCCAGCAGCTCAAGCCCTGGGGGGTATCAGCCCCAGCATTTT.

The chain couples TRBV6-5 to TRBJ1-6; TRBD1 matches at 8 bases. The CDR3 loop spans 16 amino acids. The germline gives CDR1 MNHEY, CDR2 SVGAGI. J lost 10 bases, V lost 0 bases, and 8 bases had no gene match. The CDR3 DNA reads TGTGCCAGCAGTTACTCGCCAGGGGGCTTGAGGTCACCCCTCCACTTT. As protein: CASSYSPGGLRSPLHF.

This clone was seen only a few times. The chain links TRBV5-6 to TRBJ2-7; TRBD2 matches at 7 bases. This CDR3 is built from 17 residues. The J segment lost 3 bases and the V segment lost 1 base, leaving 13 bases of the junction unmatched. CDR1 SGHDT and CDR2 YYEEEE come from the germline V gene. The CDR3 DNA is TGTGCCAGCAGCTTGAGCGGGGCCGCAAAAGGGATCTACGAGCAGTACGTC. This gives the protein CASSLSGAAKGIYEQYV.